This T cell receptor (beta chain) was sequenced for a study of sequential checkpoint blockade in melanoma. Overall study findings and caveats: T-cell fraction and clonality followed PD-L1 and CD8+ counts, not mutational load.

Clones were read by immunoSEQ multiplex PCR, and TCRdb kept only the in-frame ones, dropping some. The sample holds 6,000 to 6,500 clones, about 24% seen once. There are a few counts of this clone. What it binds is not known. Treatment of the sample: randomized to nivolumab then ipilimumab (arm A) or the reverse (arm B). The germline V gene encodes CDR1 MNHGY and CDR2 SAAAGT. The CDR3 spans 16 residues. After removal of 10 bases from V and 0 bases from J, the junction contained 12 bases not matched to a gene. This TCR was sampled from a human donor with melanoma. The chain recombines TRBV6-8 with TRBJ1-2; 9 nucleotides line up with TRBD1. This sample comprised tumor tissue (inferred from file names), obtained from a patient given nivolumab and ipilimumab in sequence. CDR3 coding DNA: TGTGCCATCAGCCCGACAGGGGGTCCTTCTAACTATGGCTACACCTTC. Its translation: CAISPTGGPSNYGYTF.